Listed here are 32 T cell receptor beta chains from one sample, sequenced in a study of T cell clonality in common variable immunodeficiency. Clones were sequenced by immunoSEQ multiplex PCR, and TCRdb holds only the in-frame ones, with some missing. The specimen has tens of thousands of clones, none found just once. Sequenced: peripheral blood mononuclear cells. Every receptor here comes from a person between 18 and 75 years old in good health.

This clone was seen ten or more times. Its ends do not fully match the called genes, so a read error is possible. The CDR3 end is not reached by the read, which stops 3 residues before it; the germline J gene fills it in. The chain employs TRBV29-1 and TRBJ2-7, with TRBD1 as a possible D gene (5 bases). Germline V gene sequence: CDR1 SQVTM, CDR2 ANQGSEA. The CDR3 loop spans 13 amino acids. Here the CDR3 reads CSVEDDSSYEQYF. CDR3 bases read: TGCAGCGTCGAAGATGACAGCTCCTACGAG.

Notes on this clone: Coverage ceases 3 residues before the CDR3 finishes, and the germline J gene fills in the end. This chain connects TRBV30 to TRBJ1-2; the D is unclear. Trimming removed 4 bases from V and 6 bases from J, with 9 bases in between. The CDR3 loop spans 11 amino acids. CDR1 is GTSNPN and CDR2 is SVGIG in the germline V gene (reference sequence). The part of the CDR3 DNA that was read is TGTGCCTGGAAAGCAACTGATGGC. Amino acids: CAWKATDG. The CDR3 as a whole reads CAWKATDGYTF. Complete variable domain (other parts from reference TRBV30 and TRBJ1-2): SQTIHQWPATLVQPVGSPLSLECTVEGTSNPNLYWYRQAAGRGLQLLFYSVGIGQISSEVPQNLSASRPQDRQFILSSKKLLLSDSGFYLCAWKATDGYTFGSGTRLTVV.

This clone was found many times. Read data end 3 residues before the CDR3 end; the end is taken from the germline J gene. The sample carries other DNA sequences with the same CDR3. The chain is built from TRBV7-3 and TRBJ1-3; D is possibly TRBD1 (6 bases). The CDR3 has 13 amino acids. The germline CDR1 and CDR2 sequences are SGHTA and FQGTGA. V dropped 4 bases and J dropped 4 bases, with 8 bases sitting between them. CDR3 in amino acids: CASSSGAGNTIYF. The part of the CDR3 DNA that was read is TGTGCCAGCAGCTCAGGGGCCGGAAACACC.

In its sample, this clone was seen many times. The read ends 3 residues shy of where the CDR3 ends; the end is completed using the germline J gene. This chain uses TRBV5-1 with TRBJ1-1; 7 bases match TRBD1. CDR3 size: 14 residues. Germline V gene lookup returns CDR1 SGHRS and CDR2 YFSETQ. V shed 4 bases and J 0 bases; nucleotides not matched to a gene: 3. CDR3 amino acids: CASSEQGLNTEAFF. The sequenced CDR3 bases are TGCGCCAGCAGCGAACAGGGGTTGAACACTGAA. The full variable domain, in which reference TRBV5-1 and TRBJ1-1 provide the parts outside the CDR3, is KAGVTQTPRYLIKTRGQQVTLSCSPISGHRSVSWYQQTPGQGLQFLFEYFSETQRNKGNFPGRFSGRQFSNSRSEMNVSTLELGDSALYLCASSEQGLNTEAFFGQGTRLTVV.

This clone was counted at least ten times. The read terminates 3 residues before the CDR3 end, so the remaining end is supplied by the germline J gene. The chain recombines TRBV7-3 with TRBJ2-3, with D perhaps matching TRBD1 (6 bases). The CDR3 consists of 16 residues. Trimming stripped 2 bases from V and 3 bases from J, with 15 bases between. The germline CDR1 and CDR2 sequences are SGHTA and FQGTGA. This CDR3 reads CASSLGGSPLTDTQYF. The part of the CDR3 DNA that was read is TGTGCCAGCAGCTTAGGGGGCAGCCCGTTGACAGATACG.

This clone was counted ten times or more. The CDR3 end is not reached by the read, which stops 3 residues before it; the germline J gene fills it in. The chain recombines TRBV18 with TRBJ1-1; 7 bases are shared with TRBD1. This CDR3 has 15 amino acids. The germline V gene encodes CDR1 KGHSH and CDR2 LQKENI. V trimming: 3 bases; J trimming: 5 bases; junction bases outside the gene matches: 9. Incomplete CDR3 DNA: TGTGCCAGCTCACCTGGGAAGCAGGGGGTGACTGAA. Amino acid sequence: CASSPGKQGVTE. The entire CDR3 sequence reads CASSPGKQGVTEAFF.

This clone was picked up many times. CDR3 DNA, as far as it was read: TGTGCCAGCAGCTTATCCGGGGGGACTGCGGATACG. This translates into CASSLSGGTADT. The complete CDR3 sequence is CASSLSGGTADTQYF. V usage is TRBV7-6 and J usage is TRBJ2-3, with TRBD2 matching over 7 bases. Read data end 3 residues before the CDR3 end; the end is taken from the germline J gene. CDR3 length: 15 residues. The V and J ends lost 2 bases and 6 bases, in that order; junction bases with no gene match: 8. Per germline, CDR1 SGHVS and CDR2 FNYEAQ.

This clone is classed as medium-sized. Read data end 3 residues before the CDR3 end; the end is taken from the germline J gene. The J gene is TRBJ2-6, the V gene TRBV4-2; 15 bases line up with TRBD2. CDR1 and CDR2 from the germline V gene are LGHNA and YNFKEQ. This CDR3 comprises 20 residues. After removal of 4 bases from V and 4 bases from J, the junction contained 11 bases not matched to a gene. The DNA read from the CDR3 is TGTGCCAGCAGCCGACATACAGGGACTAGCGGGGGGAGAGGGGCCAACGTC. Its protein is CASSRHTGTSGGRGANV. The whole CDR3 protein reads CASSRHTGTSGGRGANVLTF.

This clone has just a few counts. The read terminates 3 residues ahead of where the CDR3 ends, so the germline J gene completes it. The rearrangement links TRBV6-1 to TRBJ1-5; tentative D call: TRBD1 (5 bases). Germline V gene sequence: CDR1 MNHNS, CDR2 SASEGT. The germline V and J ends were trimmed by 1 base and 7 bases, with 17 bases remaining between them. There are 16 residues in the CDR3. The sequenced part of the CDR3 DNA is TGTGCCAGCAGTGAAGATCGCTGGGGGGTCGGGCAGCCC. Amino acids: CASSEDRWGVGQP. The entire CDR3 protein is CASSEDRWGVGQPQHF.

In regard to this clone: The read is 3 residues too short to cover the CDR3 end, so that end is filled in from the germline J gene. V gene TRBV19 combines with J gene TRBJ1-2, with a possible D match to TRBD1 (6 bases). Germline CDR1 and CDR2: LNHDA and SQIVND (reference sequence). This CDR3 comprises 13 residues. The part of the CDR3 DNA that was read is TGTGCCAGTCCTCGCAGGGGACGCTACGAC. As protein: CASPRRGRYD. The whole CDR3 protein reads CASPRRGRYDYTF. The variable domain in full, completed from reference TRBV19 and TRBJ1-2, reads DGGITQSPKYLFRKEGQNVTLSCEQNLNHDAMYWYRQDPGQGLRLIYYSQIVNDFQKGDIAEGYSVSREKKESFPLTVTSAQKNPTAFYLCASPRRGRYDYTFGSGTRLTVV.

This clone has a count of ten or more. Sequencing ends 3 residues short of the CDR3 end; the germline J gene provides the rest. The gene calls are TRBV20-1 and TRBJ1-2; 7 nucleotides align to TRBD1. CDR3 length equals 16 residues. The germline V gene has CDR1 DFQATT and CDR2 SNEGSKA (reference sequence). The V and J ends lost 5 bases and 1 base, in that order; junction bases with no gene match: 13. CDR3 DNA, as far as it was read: TGCAGTGCTGGGAAAAATTCAGGGGGTATTAACTATGGC. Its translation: CSAGKNSGGINYG. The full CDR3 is CSAGKNSGGINYGYTF.

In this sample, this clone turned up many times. CDR3 DNA (partial): TGTGCCAGCAGCTTCGTACAGGGGGGACGAGAGACC. It yields the protein CASSFVQGGRET. The entire CDR3 reads CASSFVQGGRETQYF. The chain employs TRBV7-9 and TRBJ2-5; 8 bases agree with TRBD1. The CDR3 end lies 3 residues beyond the end of the read and is filled in from the germline J gene. Trimming removed 3 bases from V and 4 bases from J; junction bases left unmatched: 7. Germline V gene lookup returns CDR1 SEHNR and CDR2 FQNEAQ (reference sequence). The CDR3 sequence is 15 residues long.

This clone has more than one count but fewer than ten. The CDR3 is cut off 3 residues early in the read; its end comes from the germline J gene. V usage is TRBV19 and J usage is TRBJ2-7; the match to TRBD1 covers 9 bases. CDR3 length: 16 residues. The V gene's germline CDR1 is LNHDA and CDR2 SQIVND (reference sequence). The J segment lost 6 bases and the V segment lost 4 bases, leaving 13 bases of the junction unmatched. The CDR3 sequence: CASSNQPGQGIGEQYF. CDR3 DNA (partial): TGTGCCAGTAGTAATCAACCGGGACAGGGTATAGGCGAG.

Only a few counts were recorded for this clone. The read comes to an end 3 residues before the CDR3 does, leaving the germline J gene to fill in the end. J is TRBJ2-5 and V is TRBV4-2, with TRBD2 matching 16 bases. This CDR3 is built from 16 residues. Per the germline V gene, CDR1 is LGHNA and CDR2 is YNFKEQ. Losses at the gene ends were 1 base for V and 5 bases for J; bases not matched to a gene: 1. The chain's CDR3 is CASSQGGLAGGETQYF. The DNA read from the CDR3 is TGTGCCAGCAGCCAAGGGGGACTAGCGGGGGGGGAGACC.

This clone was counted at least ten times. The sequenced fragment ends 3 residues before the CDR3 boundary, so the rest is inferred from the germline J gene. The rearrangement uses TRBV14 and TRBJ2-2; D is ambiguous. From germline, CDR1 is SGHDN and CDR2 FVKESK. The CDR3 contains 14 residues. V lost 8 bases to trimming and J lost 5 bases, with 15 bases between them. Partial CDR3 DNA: TGTGCCAGCCGCCTAGGGTTTTGGACCGGGGAG. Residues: CASRLGFWTGE. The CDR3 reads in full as CASRLGFWTGELFF.

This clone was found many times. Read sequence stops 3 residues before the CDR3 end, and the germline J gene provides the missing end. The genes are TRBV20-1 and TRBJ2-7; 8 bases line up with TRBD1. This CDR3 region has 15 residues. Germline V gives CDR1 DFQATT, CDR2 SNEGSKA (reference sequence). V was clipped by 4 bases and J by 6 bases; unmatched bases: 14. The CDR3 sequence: CSATRPLQGASEQYF. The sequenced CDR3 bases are TGCAGTGCTACTAGGCCTCTCCAGGGGGCATCCGAG.

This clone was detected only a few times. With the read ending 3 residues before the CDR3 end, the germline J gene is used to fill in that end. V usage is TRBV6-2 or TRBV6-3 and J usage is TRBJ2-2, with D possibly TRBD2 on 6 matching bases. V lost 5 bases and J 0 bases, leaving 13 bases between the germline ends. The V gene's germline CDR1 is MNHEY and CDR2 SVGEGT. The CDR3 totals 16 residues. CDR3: CASSRNGGANTGELFF. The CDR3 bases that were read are TGTGCCAGCAGTAGAAACGGGGGAGCGAACACCGGGGAG.

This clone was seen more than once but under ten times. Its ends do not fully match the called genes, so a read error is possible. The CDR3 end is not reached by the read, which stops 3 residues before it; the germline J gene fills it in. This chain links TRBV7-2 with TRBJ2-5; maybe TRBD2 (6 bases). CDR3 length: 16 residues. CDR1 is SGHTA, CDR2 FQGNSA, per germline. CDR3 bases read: TGTGCCAGCAGCCTAGCCTGGACTGCCGGGGGAGAGACC. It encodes CASSLAWTAGGET. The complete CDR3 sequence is CASSLAWTAGGETQYF. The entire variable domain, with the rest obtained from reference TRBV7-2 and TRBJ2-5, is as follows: GAGVSQSPSNKVTEKGKDVELRCDPISGHTALYWYRQSLGQGLEFLIYFQGNSAPDKSGLPSDRFSAERTGGSVSTLTIQRTQQEDSAVYLCASSLAWTAGGETQYFGPGTRLLVL.

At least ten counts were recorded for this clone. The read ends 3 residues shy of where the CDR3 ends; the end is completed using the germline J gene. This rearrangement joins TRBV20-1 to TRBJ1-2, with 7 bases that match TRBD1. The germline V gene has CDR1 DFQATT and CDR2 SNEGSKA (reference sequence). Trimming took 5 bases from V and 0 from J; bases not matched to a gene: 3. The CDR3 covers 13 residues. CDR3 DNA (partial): TGCAGTGCTGGGGGGACAGCTAACTATGGC. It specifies CSAGGTANYG. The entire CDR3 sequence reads CSAGGTANYGYTF.

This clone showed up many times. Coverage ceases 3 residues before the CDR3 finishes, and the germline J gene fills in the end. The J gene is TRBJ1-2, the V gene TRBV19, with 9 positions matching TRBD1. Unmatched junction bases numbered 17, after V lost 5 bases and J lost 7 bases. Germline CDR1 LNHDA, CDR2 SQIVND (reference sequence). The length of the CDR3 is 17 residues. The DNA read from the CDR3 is TGTGCCAGTAGTGAGCCGGGACAGGGTCTTATTGTCGGTGGC. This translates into CASSEPGQGLIVGG. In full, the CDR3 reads CASSEPGQGLIVGGYTF.

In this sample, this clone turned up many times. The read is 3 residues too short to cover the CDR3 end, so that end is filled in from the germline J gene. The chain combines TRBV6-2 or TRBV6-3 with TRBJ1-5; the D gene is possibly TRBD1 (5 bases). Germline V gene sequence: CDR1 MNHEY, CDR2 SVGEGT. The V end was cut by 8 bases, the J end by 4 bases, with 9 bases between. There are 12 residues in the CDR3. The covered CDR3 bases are TGTGCCAGCCGGGGGGGGAATCAGCCC. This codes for CASRGGNQP. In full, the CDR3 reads CASRGGNQPQHF.

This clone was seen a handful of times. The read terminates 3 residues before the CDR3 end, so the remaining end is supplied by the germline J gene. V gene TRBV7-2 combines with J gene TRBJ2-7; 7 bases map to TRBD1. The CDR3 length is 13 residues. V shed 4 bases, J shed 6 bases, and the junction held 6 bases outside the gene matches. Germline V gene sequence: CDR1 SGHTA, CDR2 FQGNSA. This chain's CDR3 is CASSSTGFFEQYF. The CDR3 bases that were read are TGTGCCAGCAGCTCGACAGGGTTCTTCGAG.

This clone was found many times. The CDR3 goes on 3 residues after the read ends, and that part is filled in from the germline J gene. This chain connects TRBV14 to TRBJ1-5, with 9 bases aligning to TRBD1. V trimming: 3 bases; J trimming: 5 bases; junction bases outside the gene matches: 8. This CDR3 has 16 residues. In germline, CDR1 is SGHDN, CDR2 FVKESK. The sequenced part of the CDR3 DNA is TGTGCCAGCAGCCATATACAGGGGGCGTTGTATCAGCCC. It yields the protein CASSHIQGALYQP. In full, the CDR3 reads CASSHIQGALYQPQHF.

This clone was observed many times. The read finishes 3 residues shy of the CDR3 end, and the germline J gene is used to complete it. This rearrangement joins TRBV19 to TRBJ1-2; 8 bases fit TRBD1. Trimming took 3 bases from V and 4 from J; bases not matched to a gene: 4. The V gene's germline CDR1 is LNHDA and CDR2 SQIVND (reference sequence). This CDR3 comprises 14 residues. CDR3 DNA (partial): TGTGCCAGTAGTATGACAGGGGCCGGCTATGGC. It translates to CASSMTGAGYG. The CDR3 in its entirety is CASSMTGAGYGYTF.

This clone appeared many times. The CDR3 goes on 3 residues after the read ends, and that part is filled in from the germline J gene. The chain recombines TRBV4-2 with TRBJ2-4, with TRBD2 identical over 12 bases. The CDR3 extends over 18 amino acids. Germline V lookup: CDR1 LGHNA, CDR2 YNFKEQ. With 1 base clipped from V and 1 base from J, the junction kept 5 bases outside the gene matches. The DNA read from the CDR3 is TGTGCCAGCAGCCAAGGACTAGCGGGGGCTTTCGCCAAAAACATT. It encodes CASSQGLAGAFAKNI. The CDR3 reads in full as CASSQGLAGAFAKNIQYF.

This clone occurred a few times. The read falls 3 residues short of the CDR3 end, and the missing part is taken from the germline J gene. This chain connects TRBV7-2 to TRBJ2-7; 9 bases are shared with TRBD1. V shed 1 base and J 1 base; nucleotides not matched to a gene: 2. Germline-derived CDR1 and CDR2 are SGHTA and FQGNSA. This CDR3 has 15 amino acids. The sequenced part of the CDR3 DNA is TGTGCCAGCAGCTTAGGGGACAGGGCGTCCTACGAG. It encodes CASSLGDRASYE. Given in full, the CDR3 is CASSLGDRASYEQYF.

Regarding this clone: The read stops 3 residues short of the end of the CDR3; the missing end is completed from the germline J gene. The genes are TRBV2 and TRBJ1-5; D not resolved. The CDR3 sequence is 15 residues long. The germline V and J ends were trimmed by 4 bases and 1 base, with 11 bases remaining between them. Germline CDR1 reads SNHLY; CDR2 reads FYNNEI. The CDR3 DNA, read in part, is TGTGCCAGCAGTGTCGAGGGTGCAAGCAATCAGCCC. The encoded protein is CASSVEGASNQP. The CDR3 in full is CASSVEGASNQPQHF.

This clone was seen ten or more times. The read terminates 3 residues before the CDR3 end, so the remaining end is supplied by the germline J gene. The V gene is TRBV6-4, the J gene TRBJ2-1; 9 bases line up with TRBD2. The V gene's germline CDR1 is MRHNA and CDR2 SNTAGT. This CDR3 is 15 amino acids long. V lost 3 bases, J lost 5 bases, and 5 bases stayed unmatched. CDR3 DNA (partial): TGTGCCAGCAGTGAGAGCGGGGGGTCTAACAATGAG. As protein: CASSESGGSNNE. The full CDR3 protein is CASSESGGSNNEQFF.

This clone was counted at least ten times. The DNA read from the CDR3 is TGTGCCAGCAGGATGCGCCTTAGCTCCTACGAG. Encoded protein: CASRMRLSSYE. The entire CDR3 protein reads CASRMRLSSYEQYF. The chain uses TRBV28 and TRBJ2-7; D is ambiguous. The read is 3 residues too short to cover the CDR3 end, so that end is filled in from the germline J gene. CDR1 and CDR2 from the germline V gene are MDHEN and SYDVKM. The ends were cut back, 6 bases at V and 0 bases at J, with 12 bases in the middle. The CDR3 runs to 14 residues.

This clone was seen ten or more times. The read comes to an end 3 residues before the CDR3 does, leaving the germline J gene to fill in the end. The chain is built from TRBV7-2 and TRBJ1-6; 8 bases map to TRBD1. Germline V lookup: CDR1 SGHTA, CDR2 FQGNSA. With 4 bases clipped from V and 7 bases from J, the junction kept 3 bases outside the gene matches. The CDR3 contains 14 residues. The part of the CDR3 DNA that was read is TGTGCCAGCAGCTCGCAGGGGGCGAATTCACCC. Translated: CASSSQGANSP. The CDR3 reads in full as CASSSQGANSPLHF. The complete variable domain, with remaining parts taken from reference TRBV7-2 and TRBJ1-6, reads GAGVSQSPSNKVTEKGKDVELRCDPISGHTALYWYRQSLGQGLEFLIYFQGNSAPDKSGLPSDRFSAERTGGSVSTLTIQRTQQEDSAVYLCASSSQGANSPLHFGNGTRLTVT.

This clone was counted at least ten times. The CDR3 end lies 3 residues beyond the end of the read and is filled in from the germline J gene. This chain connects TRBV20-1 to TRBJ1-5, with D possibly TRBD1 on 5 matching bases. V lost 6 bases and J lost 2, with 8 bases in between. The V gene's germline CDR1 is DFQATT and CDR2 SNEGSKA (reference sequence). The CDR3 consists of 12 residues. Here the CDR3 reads CSAQQGNQPQHF. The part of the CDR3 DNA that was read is TGCAGTGCCCAACAGGGCAATCAGCCC.

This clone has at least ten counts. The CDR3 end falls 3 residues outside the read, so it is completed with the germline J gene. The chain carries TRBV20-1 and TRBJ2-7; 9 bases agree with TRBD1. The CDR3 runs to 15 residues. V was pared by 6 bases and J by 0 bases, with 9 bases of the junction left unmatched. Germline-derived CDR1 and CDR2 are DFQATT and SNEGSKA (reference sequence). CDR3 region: CSATTGTGTSYEQYF. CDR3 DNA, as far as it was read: TGCAGTGCAACGACCGGGACAGGGACCTCCTACGAG.